These 9 T cell receptor beta chains share one sample of origin, sequenced in a study of STAT5B mutations in CD4+ large granular lymphocyte leukemia. Using immunoSEQ multiplex PCR, the repertoire was profiled, and TCRdb retains in-frame clones only, with some absent. The table lists fewer than 25,000 clones, approximately 84% of them singletons. Sequenced: CD4+ T cells from blood buffy coats. The receptors were gathered from a human donor in good health.

The rearrangement uses TRBV7-2 and TRBJ2-1, with TRBD2 as a possible D gene (5 bases). The CDR3 consists of 13 residues. V was shortened by 6 bases and J by 4 bases, with 10 bases between the two germline ends. Germline V gene sequence: CDR1 SGHTA, CDR2 FQGNSA. Here the CDR3 reads CASRIPGYNEQFF. In nucleotides, the CDR3 is TGTGCCAGCAGGATCCCGGGGTACAATGAGCAGTTCTTC.

Here the CDR3 reads CASSYFRTEALEAFF. As DNA, the CDR3 is TGTGCCAGCAGTTACTTCAGGACAGAAGCCCTTGAAGCTTTCTTT. V and J are TRBV6-5 and TRBJ1-1; D perhaps matches TRBD1 (6 bases). The CDR3 length is 15 residues. Trimming shortened V by 1 base and J by 7 bases, and 16 bases separated the two germline ends. Germline loops: CDR1 MNHEY, CDR2 SVGAGI.

This clone qualifies as medium-sized (0.01 to 0.1%). The V call is TRBV29-1, the J call TRBJ1-1; D is undetermined. V was pared by 3 bases and J by 3 bases, with 8 bases between. Germline V gene data show CDR1 as SQVTM and CDR2 as ANQGSEA. CDR3 size: 12 residues. Here the CDR3 DNA reads TGCAGCGTTGATACCTTCTACACTGAAGCTTTCTTT. It yields the protein CSVDTFYTEAFF.

The J gene is TRBJ2-7, the V gene TRBV6-6, with 8 bases aligning to TRBD2. The CDR3 totals 14 residues. V lost 8 bases and J lost 0; bases outside the gene matches: 6. Germline V gene data show CDR1 as MNHNY and CDR2 as SVGAGI (reference sequence). CDR3 protein: CASRGGGGSYEQYF. The DNA for the CDR3 is TGTGCCAGCCGGGGGGGCGGCGGCTCCTACGAGCAGTACTTC.

The sample holds one count of this clone. V is TRBV10-3 and J is TRBJ1-2, with D unresolved. Germline V lookup: CDR1 ENHRY, CDR2 SYGVKD. The CDR3 totals 12 residues. Trimming cost V 3 bases and J 4 bases, with 6 bases left between them. The CDR3 DNA reads TGTGCCATCAGTGACGGCGCCTATGGCTACACCTTC. Translated, it gives CAISDGAYGYTF.

This chain connects TRBV7-9 to TRBJ2-7, with 13 bases matching TRBD2. The V gene's germline CDR1 is SEHNR and CDR2 FQNEAQ (reference sequence). CDR3 size: 18 residues. The J segment lost 2 bases and the V segment lost 5 bases, leaving 12 bases of the junction unmatched. The CDR3 spells CASSNSRTSGRAAYEQYF. The CDR3 coding sequence is TGTGCCAGCAGCAACTCTCGCACTAGCGGGAGGGCTGCCTACGAGCAGTACTTC.

V usage is TRBV27 and J usage is TRBJ1-1, with 8 nucleotides matching TRBD1. The CDR3 has 15 residues. Germline V CDR1 and CDR2: MNHEY, SMNVEV (reference sequence). V was pared by 5 bases and J by 4 bases, with 9 bases of the junction left unmatched. Written as DNA, the CDR3 is TGTGCCAGCAGTCTAATAAGGACAGGGACCACTGAAGCTTTCTTT. It encodes CASSLIRTGTTEAFF.

The chain employs TRBV7-2 and TRBJ1-5; the match to TRBD1 covers 11 bases. J gave up 7 bases and V 1 base, and 3 bases lay outside the gene matches. This CDR3 comprises 15 residues. Per germline, CDR1 SGHTA and CDR2 FQGNSA. CDR3 loop: CASSLGTGGRQPQHF. The DNA of the CDR3 is TGTGCCAGCAGCTTAGGGACAGGGGGCAGGCAGCCCCAGCATTTT.

For this clone: At one end, the junction sequence differs from germline, possibly due to a read error. The J gene is TRBJ1-2, the V gene TRBV19, with 7 bases matching TRBD1. CDR1 is LNHDA, CDR2 SQIVND, per germline (reference sequence). The CDR3 is made up of 13 amino acids. CDR3 coding DNA: TGTGCCAGTAGTTTAGACAGGGTGCGCGGCTACACCTTC. As protein: CASSLDRVRGYTF.